A selection of T cell receptor beta chains follows, all from one sample in a study of blood T cell repertoires in COVID-19. Produced via immunoSEQ multiplex PCR; TCRdb's table is partial and in-frame only. The data show some 50,000 clones, with 87% seen just once and about 5% held by the top ten. The specimen was peripheral blood. The source is a human donor in a cohort sampled during active COVID-19. Both conserved end residues are part of each CDR3. The order of the fields is D gene, J gene, V gene, CDR3 protein. A D gene is named only where the DNA matches it firmly.

>TRBD1|TRBJ1-6|TRBV6-7
CASSYEDGQGAACGMSPLHF
>TRBD2|TRBJ2-3|TRBV28
CASTLGGGNQYF
>TRBD2|TRBJ2-1|TRBV19
CASSRGLDGNEQFF
>-|TRBJ2-7|TRBV12-3/TRBV12-4
CATGVVGYEQYF
>-|TRBJ2-1|TRBV6-2/TRBV6-3
CASSIGVHEQFF
>TRBD2|TRBJ2-1|TRBV28
CASSHRTSGYYNEQFF
>-|TRBJ2-7|TRBV15
CATSRDLVYEQYF
>TRBD2|TRBJ2-7|TRBV3-1/TRBV3-2
CASSQSAPSGRSEQYF
>TRBD1|TRBJ2-7|TRBV5-1
CASSLTRDRIYEQYF
>-|TRBJ1-5|TRBV19
CASSIDRVVVQPQHF
>-|TRBJ1-2|TRBV24-1
CATSGGLSYGYTF
>TRBD2|TRBJ2-5|TRBV10-3
CAISETSLAGETQYF
>TRBD2|TRBJ2-3|TRBV9
CASSVGGSGADTQYF
>TRBD1|TRBJ1-5|TRBV6-2/TRBV6-3
CASSQAGTGHNQPQHF
>-|TRBJ2-1|TRBV5-1
CASSLGRHNEQFF
>TRBD1|TRBJ1-5|TRBV5-5
CASSWTGQGWNQPQHF
>-|TRBJ2-3|TRBV2
CASSVGLLRWDTQYF
>-|TRBJ2-1|TRBV6-5
CASSYGRGLNEQFF
>-|TRBJ2-7|TRBV6-5
CAHEMDSSYEQYF
>-|TRBJ1-3|TRBV3-1/TRBV3-2
CASSQVPLELLGNTIYF
>TRBD1|TRBJ2-2|TRBV29-1
CSAGQANTGELFF
>TRBD2|TRBJ2-6|TRBV4-3
CASSLSGLAGAAGANVLTF
>TRBD2|TRBJ2-7|TRBV18
CASSPSSGSSYEQYF
>TRBD1|TRBJ2-1|TRBV24-1
CATSDGPGQGYNEQFF
>TRBD2|TRBJ2-7|TRBV6-2/TRBV6-3
CASSYSEGLARFYEQYF
>TRBD2|TRBJ2-1|TRBV5-1
CASSPGTSGHYNEQFF
>TRBD2|TRBJ2-3|TRBV4-3
CASSPASGRGTDTQYF
>-|TRBJ2-7|TRBV2
CATRGLGYEQYF
>TRBD2|TRBJ2-1|TRBV11-1
CASRKRTSATYNEQFF
>TRBD1|TRBJ1-1|TRBV6-2/TRBV6-3
CASSSAGTGGTEAFF
>-|TRBJ2-1|TRBV7-9
CASSYSLNEQFF
>TRBD1|TRBJ2-5|TRBV4-2
CASSQRQGAETQYF
>TRBD1|TRBJ1-1|TRBV5-1
CASSLAQGENTEAFF
>TRBD1|TRBJ2-7|TRBV5-4
CASSLGQGREYEQYF
>TRBD2|TRBJ2-5|TRBV9
CASSIRLAGGLETQYF
>TRBD1|TRBJ1-5|TRBV6-5
CASSRDRGRQPQHF
>-|TRBJ1-3|TRBV10-3
CAASNGGHSSGNTIYF
>TRBD1|TRBJ2-7|TRBV12-5
CASAHGTGGYEQYF
>-|TRBJ2-2|TRBV3-1/TRBV3-2
CASSQGAPGSAGELFF
>TRBD1|TRBJ1-1|TRBV6-2/TRBV6-3
CASSRHTGTVNTEAFF